This TCR beta chain was recorded in a study of tumor and adjacent non-tumor tissue in lung cancer. Study overall: Stage I to III disease affected 10 men and roughly 5 women aged roughly 30 to 80. Whole-study findings and limits: In normal lung, the top 100 clones were significantly more dominant than in tumor. Compared with tumor, normal lung showed significantly lower TCR diversity.

The CDR3 sequence is 13 residues long. The germline CDR1 and CDR2 sequences are KGHSY and FQNENV. V was cut by 5 bases and J by 3 bases, with 11 bases left in between. This clonotype was counted between two and nine times. The antigen remains unidentified. A modified ARM-PCR protocol with three rounds of nested PCR amplified TCRbeta. TCRdb reprocessed the multiplex PCR reads via MiXCR and lists one record per CDR3 protein. The sample has around 76,000 distinct CDR3 sequences; 76% are singletons. This sample's RNA came from whole unsorted tissue. More than 3 cm separated this lung sample from the edge of the tumor.

The sequencing input was distant non-tumor lung tissue. The sequence was collected from a man between 65 and 85 years old with non-small cell lung cancer. The genes are TRBV16 and TRBJ2-7; D may correspond to TRBD1 or TRBD2 (5 bases each). The CDR3, as DNA: TGTGCCAGCAGCGTACCAGGGAGCTACGAGCAGTACTTC. This gives the protein CASSVPGSYEQYF.